The clone carrying this TCR beta chain turned up a few times. The sample originates from a study of response to subunit inactivated influenza vaccine. V gave up 3 bases and J gave up 4 bases, with 15 bases separating them. Germline loops: CDR1 MGHRA, CDR2 YSYEKL. CDR3 length: 15 residues. In TCRdb, the RT-PCR reads were re-called with MiXCR into one record per CDR3 protein. The table lists roughly 550,000 distinct CDR3 sequences, around 25% of them singletons, with about 3% in the top ten. These data are also associated with another study on T cells expressing NK-cell markers. This second report adds: The cDNA for TCR beta came from 5'RACE template switching with UMIs.

The starting material was CD4+ T cells sorted from PBMCs, obtained less than 13 days after vaccination. The receptor's source is a man in his forties or fifties who received an inactivated influenza vaccine. V and J are TRBV4-1 and TRBJ1-1, with D perhaps TRBD1 (6 bases). This CDR3 is CASSQTNTGRTEAFF. CDR3 coding DNA: TGCGCCAGCAGCCAGACCAATACAGGGCGCACTGAAGCTTTCTTT.